This T cell receptor (beta chain) was sequenced for a study of regulatory T cells in long-lasting Graves disease. Turning to the study itself: Antithyroid drug exposure in newly diagnosed Graves' patients had lasted under 3 months.

Overall study findings and caveats: Preferential use of TRBV28, TRBJ1-2 and TRBJ2-5 was seen in persistent disease.

The germline V gene encodes CDR1 LNHDA and CDR2 SQIVND (reference sequence). The CDR3 extends over 15 amino acids. Trimming cost V 7 bases and J 7 bases; bases outside gene matches: 8. Time point given: newly diagnosed GD, antithyroid drugs for less than 3 months. RNA isolated from PBMCs was used to make the TCR library. HTBI primers from iRepertoire and Arm-PCR of CDR3 regions yielded the TCR beta libraries. TCRdb passed the multiplex PCR reads through MiXCR, listing each CDR3 protein once. The repertoire consists of 400,000 to 500,000 distinct CDR3 sequences, with approximately 15% occurring once and the leading ten covering over 7.5%. This clonotype was seen a handful of times. Its specificity is not known. These same data were also listed under a study on T cells in Graves' hyperthyroidism and ophthalmopathy. In that study: The HTBI primer set was used in a first-round RT-PCR of the TCR CDR3. Blood shared most expanded thyroid clonotypes above 0.001.

The receptor was derived from a woman in her thirties or forties with Graves disease. The rearrangement links TRBV19 to TRBJ2-1; 12 positions match TRBD2. Material: peripheral blood mononuclear cells (PBMCs), obtained at new diagnosis, from a patient treated with antithyroid drugs. CDR3 region: CASTGLAGWGNEQFF. CDR3 sequence (DNA): TGTGCCAGTACTGGACTAGCGGGATGGGGTAATGAGCAGTTCTTC.